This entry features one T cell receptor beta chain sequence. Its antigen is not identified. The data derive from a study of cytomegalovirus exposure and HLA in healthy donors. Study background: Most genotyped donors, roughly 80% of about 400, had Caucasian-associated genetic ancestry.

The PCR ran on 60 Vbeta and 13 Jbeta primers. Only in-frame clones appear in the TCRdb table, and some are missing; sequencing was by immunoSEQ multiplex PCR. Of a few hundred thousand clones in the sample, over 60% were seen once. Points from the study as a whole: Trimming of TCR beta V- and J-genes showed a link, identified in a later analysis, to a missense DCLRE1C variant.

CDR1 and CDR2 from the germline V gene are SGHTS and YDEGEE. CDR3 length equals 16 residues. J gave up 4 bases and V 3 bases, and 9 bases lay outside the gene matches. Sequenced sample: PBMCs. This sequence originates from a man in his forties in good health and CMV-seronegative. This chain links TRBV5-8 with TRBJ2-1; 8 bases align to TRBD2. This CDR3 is CASSSYSGVGYNEQFF. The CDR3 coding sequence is TGTGCCAGCAGCTCGTATAGCGGGGTTGGTTACAATGAGCAGTTCTTC.